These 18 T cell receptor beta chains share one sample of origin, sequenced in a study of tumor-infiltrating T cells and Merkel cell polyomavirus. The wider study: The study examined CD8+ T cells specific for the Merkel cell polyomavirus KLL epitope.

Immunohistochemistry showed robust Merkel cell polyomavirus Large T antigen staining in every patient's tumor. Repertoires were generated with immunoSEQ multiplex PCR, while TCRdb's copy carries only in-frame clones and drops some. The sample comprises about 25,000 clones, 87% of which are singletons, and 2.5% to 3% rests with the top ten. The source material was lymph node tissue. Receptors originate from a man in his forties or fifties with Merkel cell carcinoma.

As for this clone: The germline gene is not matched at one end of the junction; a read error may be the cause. This CDR3 is CASSLGPGDTQYF. CDR3 coding DNA: TGTGCTAGCAGCTTAGGGCCAGGAGATACGCAGTATTTT. The gene calls are TRBV7-7 and TRBJ2-3, with D uncertain. CDR1 SSHAT and CDR2 FNYEAQ come from the germline V gene (reference sequence). The CDR3 contains 13 residues.

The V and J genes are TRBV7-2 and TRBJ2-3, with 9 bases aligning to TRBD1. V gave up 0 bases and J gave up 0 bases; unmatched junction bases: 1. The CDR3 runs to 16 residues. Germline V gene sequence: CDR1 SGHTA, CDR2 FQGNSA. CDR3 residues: CASSLAGTGSTDTQYF. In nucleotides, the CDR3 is TGTGCCAGCAGCTTAGCCGGGACAGGGAGCACAGATACGCAGTATTTT.

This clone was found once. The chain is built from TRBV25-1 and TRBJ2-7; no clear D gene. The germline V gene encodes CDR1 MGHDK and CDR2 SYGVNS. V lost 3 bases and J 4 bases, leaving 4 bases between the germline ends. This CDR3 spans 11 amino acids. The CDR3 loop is CASSETYEQYF. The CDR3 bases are TGTGCCAGCAGTGAGACATACGAGCAGTACTTC.

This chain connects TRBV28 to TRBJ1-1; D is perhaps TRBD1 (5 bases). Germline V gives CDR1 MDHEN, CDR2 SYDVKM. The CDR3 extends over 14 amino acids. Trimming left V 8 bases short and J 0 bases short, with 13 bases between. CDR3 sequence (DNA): TGTGCCAGCCGCACGGGGGGGATGAACACTGAAGCTTTCTTT. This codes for CASRTGGMNTEAFF.

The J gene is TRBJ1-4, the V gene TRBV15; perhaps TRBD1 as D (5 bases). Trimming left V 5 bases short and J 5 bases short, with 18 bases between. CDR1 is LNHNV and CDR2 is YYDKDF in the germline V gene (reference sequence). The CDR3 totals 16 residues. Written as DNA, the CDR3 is TGTGCCACCAGCTCACCCGGGACTCCCGAGAATGAAAAACTGTTTTTT. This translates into CATSSPGTPENEKLFF.

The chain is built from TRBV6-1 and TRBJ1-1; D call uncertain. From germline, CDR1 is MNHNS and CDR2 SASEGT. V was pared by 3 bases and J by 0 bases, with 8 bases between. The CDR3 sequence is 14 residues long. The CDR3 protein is CASSDHSLNTEAFF. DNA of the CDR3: TGTGCCAGCAGTGACCACAGTTTGAACACTGAAGCTTTCTTT.

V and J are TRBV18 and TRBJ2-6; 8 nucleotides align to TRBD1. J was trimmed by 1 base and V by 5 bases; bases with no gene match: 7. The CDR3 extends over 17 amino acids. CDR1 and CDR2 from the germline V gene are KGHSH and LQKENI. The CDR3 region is CASSTGGPGSGANVLTF. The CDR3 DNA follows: TGTGCCAGCTCAACAGGGGGGCCAGGGTCTGGGGCCAACGTCCTGACTTTC.

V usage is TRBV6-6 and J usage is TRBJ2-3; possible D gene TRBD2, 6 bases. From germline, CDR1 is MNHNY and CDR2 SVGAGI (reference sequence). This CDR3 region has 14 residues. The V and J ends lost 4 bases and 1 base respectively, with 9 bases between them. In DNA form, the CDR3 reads TGTGCCAGCAGTTCGACTAGGGGCACAGATACGCAGTATTTT. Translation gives CASSSTRGTDTQYF.

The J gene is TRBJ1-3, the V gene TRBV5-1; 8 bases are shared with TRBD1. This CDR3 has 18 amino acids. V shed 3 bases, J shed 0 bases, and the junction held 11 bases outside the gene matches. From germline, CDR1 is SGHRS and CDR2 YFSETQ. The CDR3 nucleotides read TGCGCCAGCAGCTCCGCCCCGACAGGGGCCTTCTCTGGAAACACCATATATTTT. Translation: CASSSAPTGAFSGNTIYF.

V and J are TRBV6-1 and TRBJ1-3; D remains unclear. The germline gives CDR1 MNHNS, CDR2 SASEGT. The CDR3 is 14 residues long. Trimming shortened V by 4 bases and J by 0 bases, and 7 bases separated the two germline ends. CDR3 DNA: TGTGCCAGCAGTGTCCCTTTCTCTGGAAACACCATATATTTT. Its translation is CASSVPFSGNTIYF.

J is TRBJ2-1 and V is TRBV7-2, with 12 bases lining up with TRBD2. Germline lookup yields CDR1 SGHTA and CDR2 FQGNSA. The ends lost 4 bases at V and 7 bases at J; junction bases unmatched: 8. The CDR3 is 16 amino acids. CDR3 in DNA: TGTGCCAGCAGCTCTCTGACTAGCGGGGGCCGAAATGAGCAGTTCTTC. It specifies CASSSLTSGGRNEQFF.

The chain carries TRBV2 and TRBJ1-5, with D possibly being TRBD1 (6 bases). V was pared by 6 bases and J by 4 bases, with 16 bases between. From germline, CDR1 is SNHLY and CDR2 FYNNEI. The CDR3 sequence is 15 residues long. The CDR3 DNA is TGTGCCAGCAGATCAAACAGGGAGGGAAATCAGCCCCAGCATTTT. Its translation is CASRSNREGNQPQHF.

In DNA, the CDR3 is TGTGCCAGCAGTTTAGCAGGACAGGGGTACGAGCAGTACTTC. Translating gives CASSLAGQGYEQYF. The gene calls are TRBV28 and TRBJ2-7, with 9 bases fitting TRBD1. Germline CDR1 and CDR2: MDHEN and SYDVKM. V trimming: 2 bases; J trimming: 4 bases; junction bases outside the gene matches: 3. This CDR3 spans 14 amino acids.

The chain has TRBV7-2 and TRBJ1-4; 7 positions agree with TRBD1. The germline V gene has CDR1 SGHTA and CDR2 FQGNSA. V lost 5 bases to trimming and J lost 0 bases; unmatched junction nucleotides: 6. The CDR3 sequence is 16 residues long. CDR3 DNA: TGTGCCAGCAGCAACACTGGGACAGCAACTAATGAAAAACTGTTTTTT. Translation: CASSNTGTATNEKLFF.

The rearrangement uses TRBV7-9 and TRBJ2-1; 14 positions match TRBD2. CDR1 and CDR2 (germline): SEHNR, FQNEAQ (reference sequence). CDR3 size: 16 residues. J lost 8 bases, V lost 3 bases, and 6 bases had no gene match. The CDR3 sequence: CASSFGGTSGRDEQFF. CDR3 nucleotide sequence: TGTGCCAGCAGCTTTGGAGGGACTAGCGGGAGAGATGAGCAGTTCTTC.

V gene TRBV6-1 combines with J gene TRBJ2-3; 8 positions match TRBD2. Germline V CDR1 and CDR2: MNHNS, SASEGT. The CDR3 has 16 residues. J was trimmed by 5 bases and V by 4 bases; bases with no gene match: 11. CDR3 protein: CASSGEMSGGGDTQYF. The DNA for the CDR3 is TGTGCCAGCAGTGGGGAGATGAGCGGGGGAGGAGATACGCAGTATTTT.

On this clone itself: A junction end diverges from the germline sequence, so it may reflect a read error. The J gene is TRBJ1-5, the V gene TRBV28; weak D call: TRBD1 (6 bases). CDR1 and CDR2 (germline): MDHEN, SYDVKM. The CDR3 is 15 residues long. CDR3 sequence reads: CVSSLVALGGQPQHF. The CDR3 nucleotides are TGTGTCAGCAGTTTGGTGGCTCTAGGGGGTCAGCCCCAGCATTTT.

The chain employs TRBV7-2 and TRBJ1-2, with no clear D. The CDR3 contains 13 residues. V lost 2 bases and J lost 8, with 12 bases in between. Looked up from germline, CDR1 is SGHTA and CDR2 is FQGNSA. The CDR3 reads CASSLRPDGGYTF. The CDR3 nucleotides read TGTGCCAGCAGCTTACGGCCAGACGGGGGCTACACCTTC.